Following are 26 T cell receptor beta chains from one sample sequenced in a study of PD-1 blockade in classical Hodgkin lymphoma. Sequencing was performed with immunoSEQ multiplex PCR; in TCRdb, only in-frame clones are kept and a portion is missing. Here the sample spans around 18,000 clones, about 68% being singletons. Documented time point: cycle 4 day 1 (C4D1), after less than 7 weeks of nivolumab. Every single patient, without exception, relapsed after autologous stem cell transplantation, and brentuximab vedotin exposure varied. CD4+ T cells were purified from thawed PBMCs by negative selection. The sample here was CD4+ T cells from blood, taken before the fourth cycle of nivolumab. Receptor source: a human donor with classical Hodgkin lymphoma.

This clone was picked up one time. The chain joins TRBV6-6 to TRBJ2-2, with unresolved D. Trimming shortened V by 0 bases and J by 10 bases, and 12 bases separated the two germline ends. This CDR3 is built from 14 residues. Germline V gene data show CDR1 as MNHNY and CDR2 as SVGAGI (reference sequence). CDR3 coding DNA: TGTGCCAGCAGTTACTCGATCAAGGTAGAGGAGCTGTTTTTT. This encodes CASSYSIKVEELFF.

In its sample, this clone was seen once. This chain connects TRBV5-6 to TRBJ1-2; 8 bases agree with TRBD1. The trim removed 4 bases at V and 2 bases at J, leaving 7 bases unmatched. The CDR3 is 15 amino acids. Germline V gene sequence: CDR1 SGHDT, CDR2 YYEEEE. The CDR3 bases are TGTGCCAGCAGCCCCTGGACAGGGCCCAACTATGGCTACACCTTC. It specifies CASSPWTGPNYGYTF.

The chain has TRBV19 and TRBJ2-5, with 9 bases lining up with TRBD2. Germline V CDR1 and CDR2: LNHDA, SQIVND (reference sequence). The CDR3 runs to 14 residues. The ends lost 4 bases at V and 5 bases at J; junction bases unmatched: 5. The CDR3: CASSRLAAGETQYF. The DNA for the CDR3 is TGTGCCAGTAGTAGACTAGCGGCGGGGGAGACCCAGTACTTC.

This chain connects TRBV5-1 to TRBJ1-5, with unresolved D. V was shortened by 1 base and J by 7 bases, with 15 bases between the two germline ends. Germline CDR1 SGHRS, CDR2 YFSETQ. There are 15 residues in the CDR3. DNA for the CDR3: TGCGCCAGCAGCTTGTCCCCGGGGATGGGACAGCCCCAGCATTTT. Protein sequence: CASSLSPGMGQPQHF.

This sequence joins TRBV11-3 and TRBJ2-3, with TRBD1 as a possible D gene (5 bases). The CDR3 is 13 residues long. V lost 6 bases to trimming and J lost 6 bases, with 13 bases between them. Germline CDR1 is SGHNT and CDR2 is YENEEA. CDR3 coding DNA: TGTGCCAGCAGTTCTGGACACTTCGATACGCAGTATTTT. Encoded protein: CASSSGHFDTQYF.

The chain is built from TRBV5-1 and TRBJ2-3, with 12 bases lining up with TRBD2. V trimming: 1 base; J trimming: 4 bases; junction bases outside the gene matches: 1. Germline V CDR1 and CDR2: SGHRS, YFSETQ. The CDR3 is 15 amino acids. The CDR3 reads CASSLLAGGADTQYF. DNA for the CDR3: TGCGCCAGCAGCTTGCTAGCGGGAGGGGCAGATACGCAGTATTTT. Looking up the rest from reference TRBV5-1 and TRBJ2-3 gives the full variable domain: KAGVTQTPRYLIKTRGQQVTLSCSPISGHRSVSWYQQTPGQGLQFLFEYFSETQRNKGNFPGRFSGRQFSNSRSEMNVSTLELGDSALYLCASSLLAGGADTQYFGPGTRLTVL.

The chain recombines TRBV28 with TRBJ1-5, with D possibly being TRBD1 (6 bases). This CDR3 has 18 amino acids. The ends were cut back, 6 bases at V and 2 bases at J, with 23 bases in the middle. CDR1 MDHEN and CDR2 SYDVKM come from the germline V gene. CDR3 sequence reads: CASSLQGGRFGGNQPQHF. CDR3 nucleotide sequence: TGTGCCAGCAGCCTACAGGGCGGGCGGTTCGGAGGCAATCAGCCCCAGCATTTT. The full variable domain, its missing parts supplied by reference TRBV28 and TRBJ1-5, is DVKVTQSSRYLVKRTGEKVFLECVQDMDHENMFWYRQDPGLGLRLIYFSYDVKMKEKGDIPEGYSVSREKKERFSLILESASTNQTSMYLCASSLQGGRFGGNQPQHFGDGTRLSIL.

The chain combines TRBV14 with TRBJ2-1; 8 bases map to TRBD1. This CDR3 is 16 amino acids long. Germline V gives CDR1 SGHDN, CDR2 FVKESK. V lost 1 base, J lost 2 bases, and 4 bases stayed unmatched. The CDR3 spells CASSQVPGGPYNEQFF. CDR3 sequence (DNA): TGTGCCAGCAGCCAAGTCCCAGGGGGCCCCTACAATGAGCAGTTCTTC.

The rearrangement uses TRBV7-9 and TRBJ2-5; D might be TRBD2 (6 bases). V was pared by 5 bases and J by 2 bases, with 15 bases between. The CDR3 spans 15 residues. Germline V CDR1 and CDR2: SEHNR, FQNEAQ (reference sequence). As DNA, the CDR3 is TGTGCCAGCAGCCCTGGCGGGGTGACTCAAGAGACCCAGTACTTC. Residues: CASSPGGVTQETQYF.

This chain uses TRBV5-8 with TRBJ1-2; D call uncertain. This CDR3 is built from 12 residues. Looked up from germline, CDR1 is SGHTS and CDR2 is YDEGEE. Trimming took off 0 bases at V and 4 bases at J, with 4 bases between the two ends. The CDR3 bases are TGTGCCAGCAGCTTGGGTGGCTATGGCTACACCTTC. Its protein product is CASSLGGYGYTF.

The rearrangement uses TRBV4-1 and TRBJ2-3; no clear D. Germline-derived CDR1 and CDR2 are MGHRA and YSYEKL. CDR3 length: 13 residues. V was trimmed by 1 base and J by 8 bases, leaving 10 bases between them. The CDR3 nucleotides read TGCGCCAGCAGCCAAGGCTTCTGGGGTACGCAGTATTTT. Its translation is CASSQGFWGTQYF.

This rearrangement joins TRBV10-1 to TRBJ2-1, with D hard to call. The CDR3 is 18 residues long. The V gene's germline CDR1 is WNHNN and CDR2 SYGVQD (reference sequence). V was clipped by 11 bases and J by 4 bases, with 30 bases between them. This CDR3 is CAVMPGPLDRFSYNEQFF. The CDR3 DNA reads as TGCGCCGTAATGCCCGGCCCGCTGGACCGCTTTTCGTACAATGAGCAGTTCTTC.

The rearrangement links TRBV11-2 to TRBJ1-6; D possibly corresponds to TRBD1 (5 bases). V lost 3 bases, J lost 0 bases, and 12 bases lay in between. CDR1 is SGHAT, CDR2 FQNNGV, per germline. The CDR3 has 17 amino acids. The CDR3 coding sequence is TGTGCCAGCAGCTTGAAGACAGCGAGCTCCTATAATTCACCCCTCCACTTT. Protein product: CASSLKTASSYNSPLHF.

This chain links TRBV27 with TRBJ2-1; 7 bases fit TRBD1. V shed 4 bases, J shed 0 bases, and the junction held 6 bases outside the gene matches. This CDR3 contains 16 residues. Germline assignment: CDR1 MNHEY and CDR2 SMNVEV (reference sequence). CDR3 loop: CASSSQRQGSYNEQFF. DNA of the CDR3: TGTGCCAGCAGTTCACAAAGACAGGGCTCCTACAATGAGCAGTTCTTC.

The gene calls are TRBV6-6 and TRBJ2-7, with D perhaps matching TRBD1 or TRBD2 (5 bases each). The V end lost 2 bases, the J end lost 6 bases, and 5 bases lay between the germline ends. The CDR3 runs 11 residues. Germline assignment: CDR1 MNHNY and CDR2 SVGAGI (reference sequence). This chain's CDR3 is CASSYGGEQYV. The CDR3 DNA is TGTGCCAGCAGTTACGGGGGCGAGCAGTACGTC.

This clone was seen just once. This sequence joins TRBV10-3 and TRBJ2-1; D remains ambiguous. Trimming pared 4 bases from V and 5 bases from J, leaving 6 bases between. Germline lookup yields CDR1 ENHRY and CDR2 SYGVKD. The CDR3 consists of 12 residues. The CDR3 DNA reads TGTGCCATCAGTGGGGCCCACAATGAGCAGTTCTTC. Its translation: CAISGAHNEQFF.

The chain is built from TRBV5-4 and TRBJ2-5; maybe TRBD1 (6 bases). V was trimmed by 4 bases and J by 5 bases, leaving 18 bases between them. Germline V gene lookup returns CDR1 SGHNT and CDR2 YYREEE (reference sequence). The length of the CDR3 is 15 residues. CDR3 DNA: TGTGCCAGCAGCCGGGCTACAGGGAAGCTGGAGACCCAGTACTTC. The encoded protein is CASSRATGKLETQYF.

The CDR3 DNA follows: TGTGCCAGCAGTTTTCTACAGGGTCGGGTCACTGAAGCTTTCTTT. Translation: CASSFLQGRVTEAFF. The chain combines TRBV27 with TRBJ1-1; tentatively, D is TRBD1 (6 bases). CDR3 length: 15 residues. Per germline, CDR1 MNHEY and CDR2 SMNVEV (reference sequence). With 3 bases removed from V and 4 bases from J, the gap between germline ends came to 15 bases.

The chain combines TRBV27 with TRBJ2-1; D is possibly TRBD1 or TRBD2 (6 bases each). Germline CDR1 and CDR2: MNHEY and SMNVEV (reference sequence). CDR3 length: 16 residues. Between the trimmed V and J ends, which lost 6 bases and 1 base, there was a span of 16 bases. The CDR3 bases are TGTGCCAGCAGAGACCCACGGGGGCCATCCTACAATGAGCAGTTCTTC. Its protein product is CASRDPRGPSYNEQFF.

The V call is TRBV10-2, the J call TRBJ2-3; perhaps TRBD2 as D (6 bases). Trimming left V 7 bases short and J 1 base short, with 15 bases between. The CDR3 is 15 amino acids. Looked up from germline, CDR1 is WSHSY and CDR2 is SAAADI. This chain's CDR3 is CASIRRGLGTDTQYF. As DNA, the CDR3 is TGCGCCAGCATACGGAGGGGTTTGGGCACAGATACGCAGTATTTT.

The J gene is TRBJ1-1, the V gene TRBV7-2, with a tentative D call TRBD1 (5 bases). V was shortened by 1 base and J by 2 bases, with 8 bases between the two germline ends. This CDR3 is 14 amino acids long. Germline V CDR1 and CDR2: SGHTA, FQGNSA. The CDR3 nucleotides are TGTGCCAGCAGCTTAGACGGGGCAAACACTGAAGCTTTCTTT. As protein: CASSLDGANTEAFF.

This chain connects TRBV10-2 to TRBJ1-2; 7 positions agree with TRBD1. The CDR3 has 13 residues. The germline V gene has CDR1 WSHSY and CDR2 SAAADI. Trimming removed 6 bases from V and 4 bases from J; junction bases left unmatched: 5. The CDR3 nucleotides are TGCGCCAGCAGCCATCAGGGGGGCTATGGCTACACCTTC. It codes for CASSHQGGYGYTF.

V usage is TRBV30 and J usage is TRBJ1-4; D is unclear. V lost 8 bases and J 5 bases, leaving 6 bases between the germline ends. CDR1 GTSNPN and CDR2 SVGIG come from the germline V gene (reference sequence). The CDR3 has 10 residues. This CDR3 is CAAVNEKLFF. CDR3 nucleotide sequence: TGTGCCGCAGTGAATGAAAAACTGTTTTTT.

This clone occurred a few times. This chain links TRBV7-9 with TRBJ1-1; possible D gene TRBD1, 6 bases. CDR1 and CDR2 from the germline V gene are SEHNR and FQNEAQ (reference sequence). V was trimmed by 7 bases and J by 5 bases, leaving 14 bases between them. The CDR3 consists of 13 residues. The CDR3, as DNA: TGTGCCAGCACCCCTAGGGGGGAAACTGAAGCTTTCTTT. Translating it yields CASTPRGETEAFF.

The chain combines TRBV7-9 with TRBJ2-3, with D maybe TRBD1 (6 bases). Trimming removed 6 bases from V and 2 bases from J, with 12 bases in between. The CDR3 spans 14 residues. The V gene's germline CDR1 is SEHNR and CDR2 FQNEAQ (reference sequence). CDR3 amino acids: CASSLTGYTDTQYF. The CDR3 nucleotides are TGTGCCAGCAGTCTGACAGGTTACACAGATACGCAGTATTTT.

V gene TRBV19 combines with J gene TRBJ1-6; possible D gene TRBD1, 6 bases. From germline, CDR1 is LNHDA and CDR2 SQIVND (reference sequence). With 3 bases removed from V and 5 bases from J, the gap between germline ends came to 11 bases. This CDR3 has 15 residues. Here the CDR3 reads CASSMGQGNNSPLHF. The DNA of the CDR3 is TGTGCCAGTAGTATGGGGCAGGGGAATAATTCACCCCTCCACTTT.